This entry concerns a single T cell receptor beta chain. Which antigen it targets is not known. No much larger clone exists at a distance of one base, and base qualities are not known. In total, roughly 670 healthy bone marrow donors made up the cohort. At the time of sampling, all cohort members were nominally healthy, though unrecorded immune exposures were likely present. The donor was CMV seronegative and was included in the group of several hundred seronegative cohort members. A peripheral blood sample was collected from each donor, and TCR beta sequencing was performed on peripheral blood mononuclear cells. Genomic DNA was extracted from the blood cell samples with the Qiagen DNeasy Blood Extraction Kit. CDR1 MNHEY and CDR2 SMNVEV were looked up in the germline V gene (reference sequence). Including cysteine and phenylalanine, the CDR3 has 12 amino acids. Of all the DNA, just the CDR3 is kept, 36 bases in frame from base 1. Relative to germline, V is 7 bases shorter and J is 2 bases shorter, with 8 bases between their ends.

Libraries were made using the immunoSEQ multiplex PCR assay. For the multiplex PCR, a mixture combining 60 forward primers for TCR Vbeta segments and 13 reverse primers for TCR Jbeta segments was used. The CDR3 region of rearranged TCR beta genes was amplified from genomic DNA by a multiplex PCR assay. On the Illumina HiSeq System, the amplified TCR beta libraries were sequenced as 87-base-pair reads. In the original analysis: Across the 700 or so repertoires, a later analysis counted roughly 84 million unique TCR beta chains, around 11 million of which were shared by at least two donors. Raw reads were error-corrected and collapsed into unique sequences by a nearest-neighbor algorithm in which closely related sequences were merged to remove PCR and sequencing errors. V, D and J gene segments were assigned by aligning CDR3 sequences to IMGT reference sequences. Each retained sequence needed at least a six-nucleotide match to both a V gene segment and a J gene segment. Rearrangements were classified as productive when the CDR3 lacked stop codons and remained in frame with V and J, and all other rearrangements were classified as non-productive. Following IMGT convention, CDR3 was defined as the stretch from the second conserved V-encoded cysteine up to the conserved J-encoded phenylalanine. The earlier analysis of fewer than 750 of the donors excluded sequences that lacked an unambiguous match to a single V gene segment. In an earlier analysis of several hundred of the donors, a V segment was called functional when productive rearrangements were above 56.7%, and segregating when the standard deviation between donors exceeded 5%. A statistical classification framework was developed to diagnose cytomegalovirus status using the catalog of TCR beta chain sequences. In a later analysis, V and J genes were assigned by comparing TCR nucleotide sequences against IMGT/GENE-DB human TR gene sequences. The TCRdist pipeline was used in a later analysis to assign CDR3 sequences and most-parsimonious VDJ recombination scenarios. In a later analysis, each TCR beta chain was defined by its CDR3 amino acid sequence together with its V-gene family, and reads lacking a unique V-gene family were excluded. To address suspected cross-contamination and a sequencing artifact, a later analysis removed roughly 640 highly shared, low-generation-probability nucleotide sequences. In a later analysis, a clonal expansion index was calculated for each public chain from normalized within-repertoire ranks of inferred template counts. In a later analysis, generation probabilities were computed with a VDJ recombination model fitted to out-of-frame rearrangements, and the resulting probabilities were checked against IGoR. Hypergeometric tests were used in a later analysis to score TCR-TCR, TCR-HLA and TCR-CMV co-occurrence, with a repertoire-size bias correction applied to the TCR pairs. In a later analysis, false discovery rates were estimated by permuting HLA or CMV assignments 20 times. In a later analysis, co-occurring TCRs were grouped using DBSCAN, with TCRdist sequence similarity added in when clustering inside HLA-allele-positive subsets. For co-occurrence clustering, repertoires with fewer than 30,000 or more than 120,000 public chains were excluded, along with about five repertoires with anomalous nucleotide sharing. TCRdb limited this immuneACCESS table to in-frame rearrangements with V and J called. A share of clones is missing; checked studies link under half to unresolved V genes, and the rest is unexplained. V, J and clone size reflect that table, while D and trimming were determined from the DNA. The sample records 100,000 to 150,000 clones, about 74% of which are singletons. 0.75% to 0.95% of the sample rests with the top ten.

This specimen belongs to a study of cytomegalovirus exposure and HLA in healthy donors (dated by TCRdb to about 2017). Looking at the study overall: In an earlier analysis of some 610 of the donors, 250 to 350 Gb of sequence data and some 120 million unique TCR beta sequences from 150 million to 200 million T cells were reported. Rather than using new phenotypic data, the later analysis identified candidate immune exposures from TCR beta sequences and from how often those sequences occurred across donors. A separate validation cohort of roughly 120 different subjects was used in addition to the roughly 640-subject first cohort. Class I and class II HLA loci were covered by the typing at four-digit resolution. An earlier analysis of 587 of the donors applied high-throughput TCR beta sequencing to assess whether each TCR beta V gene segment acted as functional or pseudogenic. The genetic ancestry cluster associated with self-reported Caucasian donors included 81% of the roughly 400 genotyped donors. All discovery cohort repertoires had been generated using a single sequencing platform. Among roughly 400 genotyped donors of the cohort, an average of roughly 240,000 unique TCR beta nucleotide sequences were sequenced per donor, around 20% of them non-productive. The study aimed to test whether signatures of past pathogen exposure could be identified by cataloging public T cell receptors. The number of typed donors differed by locus: about 620-630 for A, B, C, DRB1 and DQB1; approximately 520 for DQA1; 606 for DPA1; and approximately 450 for DPB1. To study patterns of TCR occurrence, a later analysis re-analyzed previously published TCR beta repertoires from 666 donors and added high-resolution HLA genotyping. Alongside the repertoire data, information on donor age, sex, ethnicity and CMV serostatus was compiled. Genome-wide SNP genotypes for about three fifths of the roughly 700 donors were used in a later genetic analysis, which treated that subset as a discovery cohort. The study combined high-throughput TCR immunosequencing, statistical association of individual TCRs with disease status, and machine learning to predict cytomegalovirus infection status. The study profiled the T cell repertoires of under 700 subjects by immunosequencing and related them to cytomegalovirus serostatus. Because of strong linkage in the cohort, a few DR-DQ haplotypes were treated as single units for association and clustering. An early release that covered fewer than 750 HLA-typed donors contained around 300 gigabases of sequencing data and tens of millions of unique TCR sequences. Overall study outcomes, separate from this receptor: Most CMV-associated TCR beta chains appeared to be HLA-restricted in a later analysis, and the HLA associations seemed to be driven largely by CMV exposure. Strong co-occurrence of HLA alleles, especially DR and DQ, made assigning TCR associations to individual alleles difficult. The presence/absence analyses assumed that sequencing depth was roughly uniform across donors, and that assumption may not be true. In the study, roughly 160 TCR beta chains were listed as associated with cytomegalovirus. A further reported finding was that TCR beta sequences accurately predicted the HLA-A and HLA-B alleles for most subjects in the first cohort. Because counts were too low, about 18 rarely observed V segments, including chromosome 9 orphons, were excluded from the earlier analysis of roughly 580 of the donors. Because HLA typing was missing for some donors at each locus, association tests included only the typed subset. Some IMGT-functional V segments, including TRBV6-2 and TRBV6-3, could not be distinguished by the 87-base-pair reads and were therefore excluded. The sequencing pipeline was judged likely to have produced a cluster of highly shared sequence variants as a technical artifact. A later genetic analysis reported fewer N-insertions in productive TCRs among donors in an Asian-associated ancestry cluster than the roughly 720-donor mean. A later analysis found that TCR association rates varied across HLA loci, with DRB1 alleles showing the most associated TCRs and HLA-C alleles the fewest. The classifier was reported to diagnose cytomegalovirus status with high specificity and sensitivity in both the original cohort and the validation cohort. In vitro tests confirmed that a few of the cytomegalovirus-associated TCR beta chains recognize cytomegalovirus antigens. For the cohort, immune exposure information was limited to CMV serostatus. An association between a missense DCLRE1C variant and V-gene and J-gene trimming of TCR beta chains was found in a later genetic analysis and replicated in an independent cohort. Most TCR sequences were seen in very few donors, while some public TCRs were found in many individuals. Correlated functional status among segregating V segments might be attributable to linkage disequilibrium, but an unknown experimental factor could not be ruled out. A later analysis reported that several top co-occurrence clusters appeared linked to parvovirus B19, influenza, CMV and Epstein-Barr virus. A later analysis found that HLA-associated TCR beta chains were more clonally expanded and had lower generation probabilities than equally common non-associated chains. The authors suggested that the approach could potentially be extended to other disease states and immunological phenotypes. An earlier analysis of several hundred of the donors showed that most TCR beta V segments appeared in productive rearrangements either about 87% or about 30% of the time, which broadly matched IMGT annotations. In this cohort, only TCR beta chains were sequenced, and detectable features were limited by the absence of alpha or paired-chain data. A later analysis associated 16,951 TCR beta sequences with specific HLA alleles at a false discovery rate of 0.05.

This sequence originates from a woman aged 55-69 years in good health and CMV-seronegative. The sequence joins TRBV27 to TRBJ1-2, with the D gene too uncertain to name. Sequenced material: PBMCs. The DNA is TGTGCCAGCAAGACTGAAAACTATGGCTACACCTTC. Its translation is CASKTENYGYTF.